A selection of T cell receptor beta chains follows, all from one sample in a study of T cells expressing NK-cell markers. After re-calling the 5' RACE reads, TCRdb lists one entry per CDR3 protein, DNA absent. The sample has around 550,000 distinct CDR3 sequences, and its top ten clones hold 3% to 4.5%. The sequenced sample was blood T cells: a sorted CD56 or NKG2C T cell subset, CD4+ or CD8+ T cells, or bulk PBMC T cells (not recorded which). The receptor set was obtained from a young man in good health. CDR3s include the opening cysteine and the closing phenylalanine or tryptophan.

V gene,J gene,CDR3 protein
TRBV7-3,TRBJ2-1,CASSASGISSDEQFF
TRBV12-3/TRBV12-4,TRBJ2-5,CASSLGLDQETQYF
TRBV5-1,TRBJ2-5,CASSTGGVPQETQYF
TRBV6-2/TRBV6-3,TRBJ2-3,CASRTWSGITDTQYF
TRBV6-5,TRBJ2-1,CASSYERGSNEQFF
TRBV7-8,TRBJ2-7,CASSHQSDIFSYEQYF
TRBV7-2,TRBJ2-3,CASSTQTLAGGSDTQYF
TRBV5-1,TRBJ2-1,CASSLVLFRDRVNEQFF
TRBV15,TRBJ1-1,CATTDLNTEAFF
TRBV12-3/TRBV12-4,TRBJ1-4,CASRPPGTANEKLFF
TRBV5-1,TRBJ1-6,CASRSTTGNPNSPLHF
TRBV29-1,TRBJ2-5,CSVKSPGANDETQYF
TRBV14,TRBJ2-4,CASSLRLDGKNIQYF
TRBV29-1,TRBJ2-1,CSVDLREHNEQFF
TRBV6-1,TRBJ2-3,CASGTGVPDTQYF
TRBV30,TRBJ2-3,CACGYTDTQYF